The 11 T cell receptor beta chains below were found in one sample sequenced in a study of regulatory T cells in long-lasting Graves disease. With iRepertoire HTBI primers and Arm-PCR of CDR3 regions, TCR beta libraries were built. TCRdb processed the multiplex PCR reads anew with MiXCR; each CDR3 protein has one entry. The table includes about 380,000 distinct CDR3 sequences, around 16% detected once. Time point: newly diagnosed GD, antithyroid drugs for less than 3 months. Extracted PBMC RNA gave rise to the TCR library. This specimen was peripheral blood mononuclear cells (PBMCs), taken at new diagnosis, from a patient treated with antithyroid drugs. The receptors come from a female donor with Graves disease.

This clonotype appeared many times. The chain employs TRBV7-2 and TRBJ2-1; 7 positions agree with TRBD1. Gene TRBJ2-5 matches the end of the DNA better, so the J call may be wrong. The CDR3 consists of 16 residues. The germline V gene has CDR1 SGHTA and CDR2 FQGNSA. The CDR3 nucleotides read TGTGCCAGCAGCTCTACAGGGGTGGGCTTCCGGGAGACCCAGTACTTC. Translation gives CASSSTGVGFRETQYF.

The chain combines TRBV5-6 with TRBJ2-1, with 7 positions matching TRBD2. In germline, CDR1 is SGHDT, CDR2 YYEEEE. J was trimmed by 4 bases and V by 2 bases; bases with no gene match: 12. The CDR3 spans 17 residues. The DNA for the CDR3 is TGTGCCAGCAGCTTCATGCGGGAGTCCCTTCCATACAATGAGCAGTTCTTC. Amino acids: CASSFMRESLPYNEQFF. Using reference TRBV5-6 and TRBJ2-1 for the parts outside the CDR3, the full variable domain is DAGVTQSPTHLIKTRGQQVTLRCSPKSGHDTVSWYQQALGQGPQFIFQYYEEEERQRGNFPDRFSGHQFPNYSSELNVNALLLGDSALYLCASSFMRESLPYNEQFFGPGTRLTVL.

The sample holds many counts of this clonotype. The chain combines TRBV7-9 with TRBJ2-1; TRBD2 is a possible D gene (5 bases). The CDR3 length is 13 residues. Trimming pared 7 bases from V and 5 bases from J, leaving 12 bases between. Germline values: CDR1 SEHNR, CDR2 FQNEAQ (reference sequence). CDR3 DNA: TGTGCCAGCAACCGACGGGAACACAATGAGCAGTTCTTC. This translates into CASNRREHNEQFF.

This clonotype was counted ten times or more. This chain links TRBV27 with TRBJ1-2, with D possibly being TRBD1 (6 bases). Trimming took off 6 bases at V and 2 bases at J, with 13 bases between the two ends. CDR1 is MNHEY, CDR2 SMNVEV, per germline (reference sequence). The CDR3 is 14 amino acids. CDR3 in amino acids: CASREAGANYGYTF. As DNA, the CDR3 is TGTGCCAGCAGAGAGGCAGGGGCCAACTATGGCTACACCTTC.

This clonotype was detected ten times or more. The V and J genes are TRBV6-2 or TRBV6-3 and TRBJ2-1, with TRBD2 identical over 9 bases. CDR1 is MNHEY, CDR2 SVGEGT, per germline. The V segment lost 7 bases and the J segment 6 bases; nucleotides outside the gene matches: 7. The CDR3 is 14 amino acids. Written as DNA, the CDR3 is TGTGCCAGCACCACTCTAGCGGGGTTCAATGAGCAGTTCTTC. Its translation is CASTTLAGFNEQFF.

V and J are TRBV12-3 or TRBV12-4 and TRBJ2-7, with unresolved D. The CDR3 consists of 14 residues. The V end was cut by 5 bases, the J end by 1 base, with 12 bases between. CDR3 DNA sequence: TGTGCCAGCAGTCCGGGCATGGAATCCTACGAGCAGTACTTC. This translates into CASSPGMESYEQYF.

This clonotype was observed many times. Here the CDR3 DNA reads TGCGCCAGCAGCCAAGCAGGCACTACTAACTATGGCTACACCTTC. It is translated as CASSQAGTTNYGYTF. This chain uses TRBV4-3 with TRBJ1-2; D not resolved. V gave up 1 base and J gave up 0 bases, with 9 bases separating them. The CDR3 is made up of 15 amino acids. Germline V lookup: CDR1 LGHNA, CDR2 YSLEER.

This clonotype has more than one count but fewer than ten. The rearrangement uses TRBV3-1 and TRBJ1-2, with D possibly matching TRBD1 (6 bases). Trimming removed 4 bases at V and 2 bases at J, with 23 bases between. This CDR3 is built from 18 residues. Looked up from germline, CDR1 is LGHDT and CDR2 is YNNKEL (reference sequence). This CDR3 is CASSPTKEGTMENYGYTF. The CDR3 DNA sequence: TGTGCCAGCAGCCCAACCAAAGAGGGGACAATGGAAAACTATGGCTACACCTTC.

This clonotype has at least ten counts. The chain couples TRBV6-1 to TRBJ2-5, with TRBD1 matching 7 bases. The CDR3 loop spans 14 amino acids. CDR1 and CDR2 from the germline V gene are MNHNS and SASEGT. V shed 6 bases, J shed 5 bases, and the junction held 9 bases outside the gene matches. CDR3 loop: CASRRTRDSETQYF. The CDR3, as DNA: TGTGCCAGCAGACGGACCCGGGACAGCGAGACCCAGTACTTC.

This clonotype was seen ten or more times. This chain's CDR3 is CAWRLRILNTEAFF. DNA of the CDR3: TGTGCCTGGAGGTTGAGAATACTGAACACTGAAGCTTTCTTT. This chain links TRBV30 with TRBJ1-1; no definite D call. V gave up 3 bases and J gave up 0 bases, with 11 bases separating them. CDR1 is GTSNPN and CDR2 is SVGIG in the germline V gene (reference sequence). This CDR3 contains 14 residues.

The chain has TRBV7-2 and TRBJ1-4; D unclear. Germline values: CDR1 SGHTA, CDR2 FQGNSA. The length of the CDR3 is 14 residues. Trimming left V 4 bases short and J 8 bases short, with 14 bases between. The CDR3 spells CASSSRGVREKLFF. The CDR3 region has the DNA TGTGCCAGCAGCTCCCGGGGAGTGCGGGAAAAACTGTTTTTT.